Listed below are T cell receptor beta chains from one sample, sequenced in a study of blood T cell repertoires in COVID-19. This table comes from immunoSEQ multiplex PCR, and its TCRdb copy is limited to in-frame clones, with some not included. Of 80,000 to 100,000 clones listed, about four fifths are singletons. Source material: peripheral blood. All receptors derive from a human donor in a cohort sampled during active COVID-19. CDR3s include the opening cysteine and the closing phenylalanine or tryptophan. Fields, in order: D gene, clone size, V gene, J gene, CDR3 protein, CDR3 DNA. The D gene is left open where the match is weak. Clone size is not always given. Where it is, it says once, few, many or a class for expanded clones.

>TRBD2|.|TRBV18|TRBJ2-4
CASSQGRLAGPGIQYF
TGTGCCAGCTCCCAAGGTAGGCTAGCGGGTCCGGGCATTCAGTACTTC
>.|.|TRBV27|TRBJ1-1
CASIRGFFNTEAFF
TGTGCCAGCATCCGGGGGTTCTTCAACACTGAAGCTTTCTTT
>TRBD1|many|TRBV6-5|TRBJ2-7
CASREDSSAGGQYF
TGTGCCAGCAGGGAGGACAGCTCGGCAGGGGGGCAGTACTTC
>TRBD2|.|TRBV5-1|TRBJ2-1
CASSSLAGGNEQFF
TGCGCCAGCAGCTCTTTAGCGGGAGGCAATGAGCAGTTCTTC
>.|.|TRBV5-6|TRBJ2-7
CASSLEGQGSYEQYF
TGTGCCAGCAGCTTGGAGGGGCAGGGCTCCTACGAGCAGTACTTC
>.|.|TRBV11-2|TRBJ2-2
CASSPVILLAETNTGELFF
TGTGCCAGCAGCCCCGTAATTTTGTTAGCGGAGACGAACACCGGGGAGCTGTTTTTT
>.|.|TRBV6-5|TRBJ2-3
CASSIQTGPDTQYF
TGTGCCAGCAGTATCCAGACAGGTCCAGATACGCAGTATTTT
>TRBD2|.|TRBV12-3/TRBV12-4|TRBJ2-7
CASSVTSGREQYF
TGTGCCAGCAGTGTGACTAGCGGGAGGGAGCAGTACTTC
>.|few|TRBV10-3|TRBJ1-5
CAITTGLNQPQHF
TGTGCCATCACTACAGGGCTAAATCAGCCCCAGCATTTT
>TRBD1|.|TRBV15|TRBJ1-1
CATSRGQGAVTEAFF
TGTGCCACCAGCAGAGGACAGGGGGCGGTCACTGAAGCTTTCTTT
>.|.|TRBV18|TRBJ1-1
CASSPGWGGANTEAFF
TGTGCCAGCTCACCAGGCTGGGGGGGTGCGAACACTGAAGCTTTCTTT
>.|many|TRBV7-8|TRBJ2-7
CASSFETRSYEQYF
TGTGCCAGCAGCTTCGAAACGCGGTCCTACGAGCAGTACTTC
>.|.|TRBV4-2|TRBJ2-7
CASSQVRGGTYEQYF
TGTGCCAGCAGCCAAGTGAGGGGGGGAACCTACGAGCAGTACTTC
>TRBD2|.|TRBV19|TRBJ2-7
CASSITTGTSGRKGEQYF
TGTGCCAGTAGTATAACAACCGGGACTAGCGGGAGAAAGGGCGAGCAGTACTTC
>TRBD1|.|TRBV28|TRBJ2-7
CASRPGTVSYEQYF
TGTGCCAGCAGACCCGGGACAGTCTCCTACGAGCAGTACTTC
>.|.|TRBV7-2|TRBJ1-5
CASSTSGTNGQPQHF
TGTGCCAGCAGCACGTCCGGGACAAATGGCCAGCCCCAGCATTTT
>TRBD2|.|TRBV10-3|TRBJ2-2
CAISAGLAGELFF
TGTGCCATCAGCGCGGGACTAGCCGGGGAGCTGTTTTTT
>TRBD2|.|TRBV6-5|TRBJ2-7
CASSYQGLAGVYEQYF
TGTGCCAGCAGTTACCAAGGACTAGCGGGAGTATACGAGCAGTACTTC
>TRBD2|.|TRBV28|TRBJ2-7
CASSPNSWTSGTSYEQYF
TGTGCCAGCAGTCCAAATTCCTGGACTAGCGGGACCTCCTACGAGCAGTACTTC
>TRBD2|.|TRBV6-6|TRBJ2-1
CASSRGLAGGYNEQFF
TGTGCCAGCAGTCGAGGGCTAGCGGGAGGCTACAATGAGCAGTTCTTC
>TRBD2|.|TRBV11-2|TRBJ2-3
CASGGTSGTDTQYF
TGTGCCAGCGGCGGGACTAGCGGCACAGATACGCAGTATTTT
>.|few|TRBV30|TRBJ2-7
CAWSVIGELHF
TGTGCCTGGAGTGTAATTGGGGAGCTGCACTTC
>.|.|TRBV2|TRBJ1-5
CASIGGHNQPQHF
TGTGCCAGCATTGGCGGACACAATCAGCCCCAGCATTTT
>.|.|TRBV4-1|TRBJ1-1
CASSHFDRTEAFF
TGCGCCAGCAGCCATTTTGACAGGACTGAAGCTTTCTTT
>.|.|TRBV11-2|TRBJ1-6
CASSLDAQVFSYNSPLHF
TGTGCCAGCAGCTTAGACGCACAGGTTTTCTCCTATAATTCACCCCTCCACTTT
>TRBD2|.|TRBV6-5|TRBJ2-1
CASKTSGGRYNEQFF
TGTGCCAGCAAGACTAGCGGGGGTCGCTACAATGAGCAGTTCTTC
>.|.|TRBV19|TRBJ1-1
CASSTLEIGTEAFF
TGTGCCAGTAGTACCCTCGAGATCGGCACTGAAGCTTTCTTT
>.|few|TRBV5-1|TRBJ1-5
CASSPWGGSNQPQHF
TGCGCCAGCAGCCCCTGGGGGGGGAGCAATCAGCCCCAGCATTTT
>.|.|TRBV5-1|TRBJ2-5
CASSLEGGAETQYF
TGCGCCAGCAGCTTGGAAGGAGGAGCGGAGACCCAGTACTTC
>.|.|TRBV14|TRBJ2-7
CASSQGLGQYF
TGTGCCAGCAGCCAGGGGCTTGGGCAGTACTTC
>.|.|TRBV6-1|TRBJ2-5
CASSEAVWASLRETQYF
TGTGCCAGCAGTGAAGCGGTATGGGCTAGCCTACGGGAGACCCAGTACTTC
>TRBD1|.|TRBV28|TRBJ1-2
CASSSTGQSSLGYTF
TGTGCCAGCAGTTCCACGGGACAGTCTAGTCTTGGCTACACCTTC
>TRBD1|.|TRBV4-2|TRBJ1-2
CASSRNVAGTGGYTF
TGTGCCAGCAGCCGTAACGTAGCCGGGACAGGGGGCTACACCTTC
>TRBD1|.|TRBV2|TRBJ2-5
CASTPGQISQYF
TGTGCCAGCACCCCGGGACAGATTTCCCAGTACTTC
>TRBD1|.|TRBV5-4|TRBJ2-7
CASSPDRGLGEQYF
TGTGCCAGCAGCCCGGACAGGGGGCTGGGGGAGCAGTACTTC
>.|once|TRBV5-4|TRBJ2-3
CASSFPREKDTQYF
TGTGCCAGCAGCTTTCCCCGGGAGAAGGATACGCAGTATTTT
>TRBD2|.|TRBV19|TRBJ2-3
CASSTGTTGTDTQYF
TGTGCCAGTAGTACCGGGACTACTGGCACAGATACGCAGTATTTT
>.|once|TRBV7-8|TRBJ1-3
CASSWTGASGNTIYF
TGTGCCAGCAGCTGGACGGGAGCGTCCGGAAACACCATATATTTT
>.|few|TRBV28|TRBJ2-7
CASSWRTAEQYF
TGTGCCAGCAGTTGGCGGACAGCCGAGCAGTACTTC
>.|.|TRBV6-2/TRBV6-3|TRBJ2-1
CASSYISAYNEQFF
TGTGCCAGCAGTTACATTTCTGCCTACAATGAGCAGTTCTTC
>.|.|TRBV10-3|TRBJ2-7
CAIADSYEQYF
TGTGCCATCGCGGACTCCTACGAGCAGTACTTC
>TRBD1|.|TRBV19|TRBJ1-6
CASRYTGDNSSPLHF
TGTGCCAGTCGCTATACAGGGGATAATAGTTCACCCCTCCACTTT
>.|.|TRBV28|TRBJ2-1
CASRVQGYSSYNEQFF
TGTGCCAGCAGGGTTCAGGGATATAGCTCCTACAATGAGCAGTTCTTC